Described below is a single T cell receptor (beta chain) sequence and its context. Its target is unknown. This record comes from a study of lymphopenia after photon versus proton radiotherapy. Some clones are missing from TCRdb's copy, which holds only in-frame ones; the method was immunoSEQ multiplex PCR. This table holds tens of thousands of clones, roughly 90% found once. Study-level results: Post-nadir TCR diversity decline inversely tracked overall survival among those who died.

The germline gives CDR1 SQVTM, CDR2 ANQGSEA. V was clipped by 7 bases and J by 0 bases; unmatched bases: 13. The CDR3 loop spans 16 amino acids. V is TRBV29-1 and J is TRBJ1-2; TRBD1 matches at 8 bases. This receptor was obtained from a woman aged 45-65 years with cholangiocarcinoma. Sequenced here: peripheral blood, sampled from a patient treated with photon-based radiotherapy. The CDR3 nucleotides read TGCAGCGCCGCCCCGACAGGGGATCTGTCTAACTATGGCTACACCTTC. It translates to CSAAPTGDLSNYGYTF.